This entry features one T cell receptor beta chain sequence. The antigen this receptor binds is unknown. No per-base quality is available; no much larger clone lies one base away. The data were obtained in a study of T-cell reconstitution after alpha-beta-depleted transplantation in children (dated by TCRdb to between 2015 and 2016). With regard to the full study: The study quantitatively tracked T-cell immune reconstitution after TCRalphabeta/CD19-depleted allogeneic hematopoietic cell transplantation in children using TCR repertoire profiling.

For CDR1 and CDR2, the germline V gene lists KGHDR and SFDVKD. Relative to germline, V is missing 2 bases and J is missing 9 bases, with 8 bases of the junction outside any gene match. Counted from cysteine to phenylalanine, this CDR3 has 15 amino acids. The retained sequence is limited to the CDR3, 45 bases, with the frame set at the first base. The protocol used for the library was PCR. Sequencing relied on an Illumina HiSeq 2500. Molecular barcoding was employed in the preparation of TCR libraries, with unique molecular identifiers being used to normalize TCRbeta repertoire quantification. The public reads were reanalyzed by TCRdb: fastp trimming at Q25, MiXCR alignment, in-frame beta chains only. Rows are combined by CDR3 protein, so each entry shows the most common genes and DNA. Recorded for this sample are about 400,000 distinct CDR3 sequences; roughly 20% of them occurred a single time. The top ten clones comprise over 3.5% of the sample.

The sequence derives from a human donor who donated a stem cell graft to a child with acute myeloid leukemia. Sequencing was performed on PBMCs from the stem cell graft donor, taken from the stem cell graft. The chain couples TRBV24-1 to TRBJ2-1; 8 middle bases align to TRBD1. The CDR3 corresponds to CATSDSGQGMGEQFF. The base sequence is TGTGCCACCAGTGATTCAGGACAGGGTATGGGTGAGCAGTTCTTC.